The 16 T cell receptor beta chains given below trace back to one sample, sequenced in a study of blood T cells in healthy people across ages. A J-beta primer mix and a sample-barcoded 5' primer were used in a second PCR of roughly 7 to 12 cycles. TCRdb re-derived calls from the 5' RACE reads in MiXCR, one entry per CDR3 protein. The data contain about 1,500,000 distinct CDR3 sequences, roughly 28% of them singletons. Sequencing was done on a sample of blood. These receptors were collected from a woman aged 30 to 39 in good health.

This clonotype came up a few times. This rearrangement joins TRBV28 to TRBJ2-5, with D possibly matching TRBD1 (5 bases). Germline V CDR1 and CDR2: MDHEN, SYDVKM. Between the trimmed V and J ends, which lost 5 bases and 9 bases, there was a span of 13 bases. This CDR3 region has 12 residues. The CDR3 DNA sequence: TGTGCCAGCAGTCCCCCCCAAGGGGCCCAGTACTTC. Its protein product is CASSPPQGAQYF. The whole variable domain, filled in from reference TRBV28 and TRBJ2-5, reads DVKVTQSSRYLVKRTGEKVFLECVQDMDHENMFWYRQDPGLGLRLIYFSYDVKMKEKGDIPEGYSVSREKKERFSLILESASTNQTSMYLCASSPPQGAQYFGPGTRLLVL.

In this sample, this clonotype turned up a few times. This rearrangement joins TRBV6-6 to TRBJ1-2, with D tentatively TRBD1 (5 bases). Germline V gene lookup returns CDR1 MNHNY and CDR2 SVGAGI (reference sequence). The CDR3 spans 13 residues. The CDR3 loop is CSSSFEGRGGYTF. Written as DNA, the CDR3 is TGTTCTAGCAGTTTCGAGGGGCGCGGCGGCTACACCTTC.

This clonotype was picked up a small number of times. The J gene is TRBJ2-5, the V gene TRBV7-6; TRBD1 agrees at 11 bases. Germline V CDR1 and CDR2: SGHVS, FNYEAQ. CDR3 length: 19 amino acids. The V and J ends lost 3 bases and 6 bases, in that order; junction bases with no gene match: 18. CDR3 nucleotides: TGTGCCAGCAGCTTTCCCGGGACAGGGGGTCATGAGCGGGTTCAGACCCAGTACTTC. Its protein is CASSFPGTGGHERVQTQYF.

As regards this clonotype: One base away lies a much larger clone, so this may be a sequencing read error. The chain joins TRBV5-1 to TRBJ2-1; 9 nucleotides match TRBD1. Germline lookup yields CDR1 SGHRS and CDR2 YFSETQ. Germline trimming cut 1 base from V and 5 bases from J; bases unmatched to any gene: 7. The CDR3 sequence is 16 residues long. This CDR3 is CASSLLRDRDHNEQFF. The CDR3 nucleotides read TGCGCCAGCAGCTTGTTGAGGGACAGGGACCACAATGAGCAGTTCTTC.

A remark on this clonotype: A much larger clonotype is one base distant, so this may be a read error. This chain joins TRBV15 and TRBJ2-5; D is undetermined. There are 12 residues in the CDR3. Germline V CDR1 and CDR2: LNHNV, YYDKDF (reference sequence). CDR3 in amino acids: CATGRVKETQYF. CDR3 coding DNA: TGTGCCACCGGCAGAGTGAAAGAGACCCAGTACTTC.

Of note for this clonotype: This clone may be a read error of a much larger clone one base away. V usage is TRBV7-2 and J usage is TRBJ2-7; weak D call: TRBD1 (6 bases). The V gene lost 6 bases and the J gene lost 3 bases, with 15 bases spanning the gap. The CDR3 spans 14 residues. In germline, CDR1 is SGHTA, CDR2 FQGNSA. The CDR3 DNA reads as TGTGCCAGCAGTGCCCCGACAGGTCTCTACGAGCAGTACTTC. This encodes CASSAPTGLYEQYF.

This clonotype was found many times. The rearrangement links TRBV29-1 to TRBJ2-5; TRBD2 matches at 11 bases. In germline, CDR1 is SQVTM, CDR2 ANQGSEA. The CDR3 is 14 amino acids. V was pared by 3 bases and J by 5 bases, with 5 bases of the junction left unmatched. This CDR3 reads CSVEATSGVETQYF. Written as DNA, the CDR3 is TGCAGCGTTGAGGCGACTAGCGGGGTGGAGACCCAGTACTTC.

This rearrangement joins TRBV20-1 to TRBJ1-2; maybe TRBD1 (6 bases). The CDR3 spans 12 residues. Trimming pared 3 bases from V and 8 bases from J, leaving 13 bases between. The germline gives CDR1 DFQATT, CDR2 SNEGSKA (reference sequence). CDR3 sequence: CSARGGRGGYTF. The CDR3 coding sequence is TGCAGTGCTAGGGGGGGCCGTGGGGGCTACACCTTC.

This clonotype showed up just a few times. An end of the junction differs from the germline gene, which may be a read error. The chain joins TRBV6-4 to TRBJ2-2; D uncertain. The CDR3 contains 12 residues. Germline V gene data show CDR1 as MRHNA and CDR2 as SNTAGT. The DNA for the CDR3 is TGTGCCAGCAGCGACTACACCGGGGAGCTGTTTTTT. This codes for CASSDYTGELFF.

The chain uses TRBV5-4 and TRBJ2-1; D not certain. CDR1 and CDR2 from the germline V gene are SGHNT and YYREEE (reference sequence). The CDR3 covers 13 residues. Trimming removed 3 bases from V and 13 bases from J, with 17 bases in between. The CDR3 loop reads CASSSRSRETQFF. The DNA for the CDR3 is TGTGCCAGCAGCTCGCGGAGCCGAGAGACCCAGTTCTTC.

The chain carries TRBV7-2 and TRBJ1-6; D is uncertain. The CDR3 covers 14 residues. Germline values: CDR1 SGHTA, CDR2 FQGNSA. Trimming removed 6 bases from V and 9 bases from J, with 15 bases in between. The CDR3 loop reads CASRKQRLTSPLHF. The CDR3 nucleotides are TGTGCCAGCAGGAAACAGCGCTTAACTTCACCCCTCCACTTT. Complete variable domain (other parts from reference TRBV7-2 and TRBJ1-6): GAGVSQSPSNKVTEKGKDVELRCDPISGHTALYWYRQSLGQGLEFLIYFQGNSAPDKSGLPSDRFSAERTGGSVSTLTIQRTQQEDSAVYLCASRKQRLTSPLHFGNGTRLTVT.

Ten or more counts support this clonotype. For the CDR3, the DNA is TGCAGTGCCATACTTGGTGGGCAGGTAGACGGCTACACCTTC. Protein: CSAILGGQVDGYTF. The chain has TRBV20-1 and TRBJ1-2; D unresolved. The V gene lost 6 bases and the J gene lost 8 bases, with 22 bases spanning the gap. The CDR3 covers 14 residues. Germline CDR1 DFQATT, CDR2 SNEGSKA (reference sequence).

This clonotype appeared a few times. This CDR3 is CASSQGLAKGNEQFF. DNA of the CDR3: TGTGCCAGCAGCCAGGGACTAGCGAAGGGCAATGAGCAGTTCTTC. J is TRBJ2-1 and V is TRBV11-2; 10 positions match TRBD2. Unmatched junction bases numbered 7, after V lost 5 bases and J lost 6 bases. Germline V gene sequence: CDR1 SGHAT, CDR2 FQNNGV. This CDR3 comprises 15 residues.

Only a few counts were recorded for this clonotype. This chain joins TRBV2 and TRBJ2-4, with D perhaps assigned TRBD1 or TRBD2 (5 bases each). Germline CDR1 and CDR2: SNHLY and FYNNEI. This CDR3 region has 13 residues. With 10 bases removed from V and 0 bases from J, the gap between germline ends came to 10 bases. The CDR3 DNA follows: TGTGCCATCGGGACGGTAGCCAAAAACATTCAGTACTTC. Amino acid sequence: CAIGTVAKNIQYF.

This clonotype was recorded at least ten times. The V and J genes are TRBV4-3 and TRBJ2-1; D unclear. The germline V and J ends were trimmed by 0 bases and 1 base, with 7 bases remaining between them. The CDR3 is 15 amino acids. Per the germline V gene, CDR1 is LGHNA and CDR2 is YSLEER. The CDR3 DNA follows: TGCGCCAGCAGCCAAGAAGGGCTATCCTACAATGAGCAGTTCTTC. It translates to CASSQEGLSYNEQFF.

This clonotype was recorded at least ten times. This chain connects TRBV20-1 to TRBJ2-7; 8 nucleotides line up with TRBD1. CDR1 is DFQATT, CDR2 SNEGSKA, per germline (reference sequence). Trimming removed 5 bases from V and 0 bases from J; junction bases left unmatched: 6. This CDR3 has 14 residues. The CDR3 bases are TGCAGTGCTGCCTACAGGGGGTCCTCCTACGAGCAGTACTTC. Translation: CSAAYRGSSYEQYF.